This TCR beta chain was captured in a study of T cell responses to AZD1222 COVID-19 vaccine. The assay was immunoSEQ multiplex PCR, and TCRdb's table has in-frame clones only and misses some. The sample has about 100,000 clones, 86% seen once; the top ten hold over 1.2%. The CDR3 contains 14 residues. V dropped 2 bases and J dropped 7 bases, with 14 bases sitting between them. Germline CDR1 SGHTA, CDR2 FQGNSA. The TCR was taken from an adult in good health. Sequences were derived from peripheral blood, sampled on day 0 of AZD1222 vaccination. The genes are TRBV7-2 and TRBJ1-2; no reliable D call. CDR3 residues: CASSLRADRGGYTF. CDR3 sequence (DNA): TGTGCCAGCAGCTTAAGGGCCGATAGAGGTGGCTACACCTTC. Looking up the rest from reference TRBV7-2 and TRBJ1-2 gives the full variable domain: GAGVSQSPSNKVTEKGKDVELRCDPISGHTALYWYRQSLGQGLEFLIYFQGNSAPDKSGLPSDRFSAERTGGSVSTLTIQRTQQEDSAVYLCASSLRADRGGYTFGSGTRLTVV.